There are a few counts of the clone carrying this T cell receptor (beta chain). Antigen specificity is unknown. This PCR relied on a set of 60 Vbeta primers and 13 Jbeta primers. Only in-frame clones appear in the TCRdb table, and some are missing; sequencing was by immunoSEQ multiplex PCR. The table lists 150,000 to 200,000 clones, more than 65% of them singletons. The CDR3 sequence is 13 residues long. V lost 5 bases and J lost 6, with 10 bases in between. Germline loops: CDR1 SGHAT, CDR2 FQNNGV. This specimen comes from a study of cytomegalovirus exposure and HLA in healthy donors. Findings and limits, study-wide: Sequencing had likely introduced a cluster of highly shared sequence variants as an artifact.

The specimen sequenced was PBMCs. This clonotype was sampled from a man aged 18 to 35 in good health and CMV-seropositive. This chain connects TRBV11-2 to TRBJ2-2; perhaps TRBD1 as D (6 bases). CDR3 in amino acids: CASSVGAAGELFF. The CDR3 DNA is TGTGCCAGCAGCGTGGGGGCGGCCGGGGAGCTGTTTTTT.